Each of the 12 T cell receptor beta chains below was sequenced from the same sample in a study of cytomegalovirus exposure and HLA in healthy donors. 60 Vbeta and 13 Jbeta primers were used in PCR. Libraries were prepared by immunoSEQ multiplex PCR; TCRdb keeps only in-frame clonotypes and omits some of them. The profile covers about 93,000 clones, with about four fifths appearing a single time and over 3% taken by the ten largest. Source material: PBMCs. These receptors were taken from a man aged 50 to 60 in good health and CMV-seronegative.

This chain joins TRBV6-1 and TRBJ1-2, with 7 bases lining up with TRBD1. Germline CDR1 MNHNS, CDR2 SASEGT. The CDR3 has 14 amino acids. The junction had 6 bases not matched to a gene; V was cut back by 4 bases and J by 4 bases. CDR3 loop: CASSAPGGVYGYTF. CDR3 in DNA: TGTGCCAGCAGTGCCCCAGGGGGAGTCTATGGCTACACCTTC.

This chain connects TRBV6-6 to TRBJ2-7; D may be TRBD1 (6 bases). From germline, CDR1 is MNHNY and CDR2 SVGAGI (reference sequence). This CDR3 comprises 14 residues. V lost 4 bases and J 1 base, leaving 11 bases between the germline ends. This CDR3 reads CASSSHDRSYEQYF. As DNA, the CDR3 is TGTGCCAGCAGTTCGCATGACAGGTCCTACGAGCAGTACTTC.

Only one count was recorded for this clone. The V call is TRBV4-1, the J call TRBJ2-7; possibly TRBD1 for D (5 bases). The V end lost 1 base, the J end lost 0 bases, and 7 bases lay between the germline ends. Looked up from germline, CDR1 is MGHRA and CDR2 is YSYEKL. The CDR3 extends over 14 amino acids. The CDR3 DNA sequence: TGCGCCAGCAGCCAAGGACAGTTCTCCTACGAGCAGTACTTC. Residues: CASSQGQFSYEQYF.

The V gene is TRBV5-3, the J gene TRBJ2-3, with 9 bases lining up with TRBD1. TRBV5-3 carries the ORF label, with uncertain function. The CDR3 has 15 amino acids. V was pared by 1 base and J by 7 bases, with 7 bases of the junction left unmatched. The chain's CDR3 is CARSLKDRGLYTQYF. In DNA form, the CDR3 reads TGTGCCAGAAGCTTGAAGGACAGGGGTCTTTATACGCAGTATTTT.

The chain carries TRBV10-3 and TRBJ2-5; D perhaps matches TRBD2 (5 bases). The DNA end is more similar to TRBJ2-7, so the J call may be wrong. CDR1 is ENHRY, CDR2 SYGVKD, per germline. This CDR3 contains 14 residues. This CDR3 reads CAISGGPPVYEQYF. Here the CDR3 DNA reads TGTGCCATCAGTGGCGGGCCGCCGGTCTACGAGCAGTACTTC.

The chain employs TRBV5-1 and TRBJ1-2, with TRBD1 matching over 7 bases. V was clipped by 3 bases and J by 5 bases; unmatched bases: 13. The CDR3 contains 16 residues. Germline V gives CDR1 SGHRS, CDR2 YFSETQ. This chain's CDR3 is CASSSGANRGGYGYTF. CDR3 coding DNA: TGCGCCAGCAGCTCGGGGGCCAACAGGGGCGGGTATGGCTACACCTTC.

This clone was counted between two and nine times. The rearrangement uses TRBV6-5 and TRBJ1-3; possibly TRBD1 for D (6 bases). This CDR3 spans 16 amino acids. Trimming left V 2 bases short and J 0 bases short, with 11 bases between. Germline-derived CDR1 and CDR2 are MNHEY and SVGAGI. The CDR3 DNA reads TGTGCCAGCAGTTACCTGCAGGGGAGCTCTGGAAACACCATATATTTT. It specifies CASSYLQGSSGNTIYF.

As regards this clone: Its ends do not fully match the called genes, so a read error is possible. CDR3 sequence reads: CSSSADIYEQYF. CDR3 bases: TGTTCCAGCAGCGCAGACATCTACGAGCAGTACTTC. This chain joins TRBV7-9 and TRBJ2-7; D call uncertain. This CDR3 contains 12 residues. Germline V CDR1 and CDR2: SEHNR, FQNEAQ (reference sequence).

This clone has more than one count but fewer than ten. The CDR3 protein is CASRPGGTGGQGSSYEQYF. The CDR3, as DNA: TGTGCCAGCAGACCGGGGGGGACGGGAGGCCAGGGGAGCTCCTACGAGCAGTACTTC. The J gene is TRBJ2-7, the V gene TRBV7-2; 8 bases align to TRBD2. V lost 6 bases and J lost 0; bases outside the gene matches: 19. From germline, CDR1 is SGHTA and CDR2 FQGNSA. CDR3 size: 19 residues.

This clone was observed a few times. V usage is TRBV4-2 and J usage is TRBJ2-1, with 12 bases that match TRBD2. The CDR3 is made up of 17 amino acids. Per the germline V gene, CDR1 is LGHNA and CDR2 is YNFKEQ. The V gene end was trimmed by 2 bases and the J gene end by 8 bases; junction bases not matched to a gene: 10. The CDR3 reads CASSQTIDSSGGDEQFF. The CDR3 region has the DNA TGTGCCAGCAGCCAAACCATTGACTCTAGCGGGGGGGATGAGCAGTTCTTC.

The V call is TRBV13, the J call TRBJ2-3; weak D call: TRBD2 (6 bases). Trimming cost V 3 bases and J 3 bases, with 10 bases left between them. Per germline, CDR1 PRHDT and CDR2 FYEKMQ (reference sequence). The CDR3 has 14 amino acids. The CDR3 DNA is TGTGCCAGCAGCTTTGAGCGGGCTACAGATACGCAGTATTTT. It is translated as CASSFERATDTQYF.

The gene calls are TRBV19 and TRBJ2-7, with TRBD2 identical over 7 bases. Looked up from germline, CDR1 is LNHDA and CDR2 is SQIVND (reference sequence). V gave up 6 bases and J gave up 6 bases; unmatched junction bases: 14. CDR3 length: 15 residues. This CDR3 reads CASSRDRGGVCEQYF. The CDR3 nucleotides are TGTGCCAGTAGCCGAGACCGGGGAGGGGTCTGCGAGCAGTACTTC.